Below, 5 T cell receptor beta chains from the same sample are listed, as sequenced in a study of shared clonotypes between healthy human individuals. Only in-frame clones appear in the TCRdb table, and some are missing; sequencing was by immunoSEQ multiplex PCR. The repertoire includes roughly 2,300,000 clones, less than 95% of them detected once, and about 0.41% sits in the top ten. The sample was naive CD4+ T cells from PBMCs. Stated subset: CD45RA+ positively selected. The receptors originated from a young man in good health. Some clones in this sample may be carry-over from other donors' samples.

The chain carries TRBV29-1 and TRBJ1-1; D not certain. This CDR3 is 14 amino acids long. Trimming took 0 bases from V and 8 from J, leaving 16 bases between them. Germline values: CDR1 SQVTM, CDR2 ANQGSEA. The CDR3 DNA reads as TGCAGCGTTGAAGAGCCTAACGGGATTAAGGAAGCTTTCTTT. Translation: CSVEEPNGIKEAFF.

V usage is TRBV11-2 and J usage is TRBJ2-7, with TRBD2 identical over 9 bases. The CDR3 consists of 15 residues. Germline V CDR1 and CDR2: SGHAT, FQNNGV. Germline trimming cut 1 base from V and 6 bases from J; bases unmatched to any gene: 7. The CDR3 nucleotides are TGTGCCAGCAGCTTAGGGCTAGCGGGATCTCGCGAGCAGTACTTC. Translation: CASSLGLAGSREQYF.

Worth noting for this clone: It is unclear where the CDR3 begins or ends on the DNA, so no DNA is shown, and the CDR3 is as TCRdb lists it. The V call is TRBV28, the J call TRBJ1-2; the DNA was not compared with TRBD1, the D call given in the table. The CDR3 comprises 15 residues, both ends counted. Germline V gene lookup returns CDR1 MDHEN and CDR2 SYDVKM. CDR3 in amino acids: CASSSSGQRFYGYTF.

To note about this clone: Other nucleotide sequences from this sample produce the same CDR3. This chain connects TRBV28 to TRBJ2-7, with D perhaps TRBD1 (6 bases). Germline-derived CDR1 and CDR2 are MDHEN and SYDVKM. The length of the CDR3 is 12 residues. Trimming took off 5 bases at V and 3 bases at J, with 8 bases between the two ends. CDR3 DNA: TGTGCCAGCAGTCCGGACAGCTACGAGCAGTACTTC. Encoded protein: CASSPDSYEQYF. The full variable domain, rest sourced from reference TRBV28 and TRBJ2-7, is DVKVTQSSRYLVKRTGEKVFLECVQDMDHENMFWYRQDPGLGLRLIYFSYDVKMKEKGDIPEGYSVSREKKERFSLILESASTNQTSMYLCASSPDSYEQYFGPGTRLTVT.

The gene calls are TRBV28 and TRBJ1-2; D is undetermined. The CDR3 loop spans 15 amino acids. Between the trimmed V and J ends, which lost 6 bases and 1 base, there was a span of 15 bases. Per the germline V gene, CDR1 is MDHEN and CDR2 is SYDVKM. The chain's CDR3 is CASSSQVGDNYGYTF. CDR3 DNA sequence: TGTGCCAGCAGCTCCCAGGTCGGGGATAACTATGGCTACACCTTC.